This T cell receptor (beta chain) is from a study of cytotoxic CD8 clonotypes in ibrutinib-treated CLL. The V and J ends lost 5 bases and 5 bases respectively, with 8 bases between them. The CDR3 consists of 12 residues. Germline lookup yields CDR1 SGHVS and CDR2 FNYEAQ. Clones were sequenced by immunoSEQ multiplex PCR, and TCRdb holds only the in-frame ones, with some missing. Of approximately 84,000 clones listed, roughly 86% were seen once; the top ten hold more than 5%. V gene TRBV7-6 combines with J gene TRBJ2-3; D is unresolved. This clonotype was sampled from a human donor with chronic lymphocytic leukemia. The sample here was PBMCs, taken before ibrutinib treatment. The CDR3 bases are TGTGCCAGCAGCCTCGTTAGAGATACGCAGTATTTT. Translation gives CASSLVRDTQYF. Full variable domain (remainder filled in from reference TRBV7-6 and TRBJ2-3): GAGVSQSPRYKVTKRGQDVALRCDPISGHVSLYWYRQALGQGPEFLTYFNYEAQQDKSGLPNDRFSAERPEGSISTLTIQRTEQRDSAMYRCASSLVRDTQYFGPGTRLTVL.